The present T cell receptor beta chain was sequenced within a study of blood T cell repertoires in COVID-19. Study-level background: Samples representing acute and convalescent COVID-19 were sourced from the United States, Italy and Spain. The cDNA or gDNA used as material had been derived from T cells, B-cell-depleted T cells, or PBMCs.

With 2 bases removed from V and 10 bases from J, the gap between germline ends came to 15 bases. The germline gives CDR1 GTSNPN, CDR2 SVGIG (reference sequence). The CDR3 is 13 amino acids. Sequenced by immunoSEQ multiplex PCR; TCRdb stores in-frame clones only, minus some. This table holds under 80,000 clones, about 90% found once. This chain uses TRBV30 with TRBJ2-1; D unclear. This sequence was found in a man aged 55-75 years with acute or convalescent COVID-19. The sample comprised peripheral blood. DNA of the CDR3: TGTGCCTGGAGTCCCACCCTAGGCCTAGAGCAGTTCTTC. It yields the protein CAWSPTLGLEQFF.